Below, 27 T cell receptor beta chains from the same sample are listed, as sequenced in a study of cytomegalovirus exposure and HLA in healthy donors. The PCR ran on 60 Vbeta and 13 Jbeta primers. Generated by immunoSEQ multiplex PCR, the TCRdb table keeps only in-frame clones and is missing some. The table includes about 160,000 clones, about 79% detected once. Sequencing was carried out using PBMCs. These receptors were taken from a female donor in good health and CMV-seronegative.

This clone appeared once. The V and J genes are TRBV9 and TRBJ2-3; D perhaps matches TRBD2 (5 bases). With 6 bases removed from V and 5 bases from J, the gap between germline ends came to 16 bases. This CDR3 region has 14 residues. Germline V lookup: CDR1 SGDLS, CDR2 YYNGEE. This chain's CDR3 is CASTLDSRGDTQYF. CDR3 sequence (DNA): TGTGCCAGCACCCTAGACTCTCGGGGAGATACGCAGTATTTT.

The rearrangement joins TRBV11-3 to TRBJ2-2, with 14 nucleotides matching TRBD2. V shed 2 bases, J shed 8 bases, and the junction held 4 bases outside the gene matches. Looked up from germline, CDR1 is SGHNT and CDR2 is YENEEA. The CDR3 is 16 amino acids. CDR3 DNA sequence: TGTGCCAGCAGCTTACAGGGACTAGCGGGAGATGGGGAGCTGTTTTTT. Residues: CASSLQGLAGDGELFF.

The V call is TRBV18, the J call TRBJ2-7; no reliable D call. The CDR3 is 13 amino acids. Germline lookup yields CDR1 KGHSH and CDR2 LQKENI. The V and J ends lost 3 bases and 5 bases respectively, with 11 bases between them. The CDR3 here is CASSPPQSHEQYF. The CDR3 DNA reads TGTGCCAGCTCACCTCCCCAATCCCACGAGCAGTACTTC.

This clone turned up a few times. The chain's CDR3 is CAISDRRGEQFF. The DNA for the CDR3 is TGTGCCATCAGTGACAGGCGGGGTGAGCAGTTCTTC. The rearrangement links TRBV10-3 to TRBJ2-1; D might be TRBD2 (6 bases). Germline-derived CDR1 and CDR2 are ENHRY and SYGVKD. The CDR3 spans 12 residues. The V end was cut by 3 bases, the J end by 9 bases, with 9 bases between.

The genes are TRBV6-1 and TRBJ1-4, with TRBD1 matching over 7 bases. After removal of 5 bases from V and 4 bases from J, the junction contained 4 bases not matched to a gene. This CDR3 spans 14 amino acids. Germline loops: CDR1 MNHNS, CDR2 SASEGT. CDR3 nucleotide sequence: TGTGCCAGCAGTCAGGGGGGAGGTAATGAAAAACTGTTTTTT. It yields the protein CASSQGGGNEKLFF.

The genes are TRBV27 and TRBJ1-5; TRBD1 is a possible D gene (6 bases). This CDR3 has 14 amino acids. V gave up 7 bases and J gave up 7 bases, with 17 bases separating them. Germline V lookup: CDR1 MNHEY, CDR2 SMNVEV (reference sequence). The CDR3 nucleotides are TGTGCCAGCATGGGGGCAGGGAGGGGGCAGCCCCAGCATTTT. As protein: CASMGAGRGQPQHF.

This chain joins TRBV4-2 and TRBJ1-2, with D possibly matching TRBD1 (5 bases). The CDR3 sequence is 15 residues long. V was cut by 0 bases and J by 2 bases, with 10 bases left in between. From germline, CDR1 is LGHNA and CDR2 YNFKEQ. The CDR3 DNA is TGTGCCAGCAGCCAAGATCTGGCAGGGAACTATGGCTACACCTTC. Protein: CASSQDLAGNYGYTF.

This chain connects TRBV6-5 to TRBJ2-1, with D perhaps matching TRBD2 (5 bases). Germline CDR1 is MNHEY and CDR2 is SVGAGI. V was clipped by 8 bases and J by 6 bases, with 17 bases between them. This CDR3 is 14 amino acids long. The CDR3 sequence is CASSRAGSGNEQFF. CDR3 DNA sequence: TGTGCCAGCTCGAGGGCTGGATCGGGCAATGAGCAGTTCTTC.

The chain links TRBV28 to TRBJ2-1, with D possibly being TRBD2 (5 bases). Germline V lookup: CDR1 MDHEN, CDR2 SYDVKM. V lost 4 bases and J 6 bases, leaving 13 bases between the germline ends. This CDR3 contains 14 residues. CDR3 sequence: CASSSPGIANEQFF. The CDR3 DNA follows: TGTGCCAGCAGTTCCCCCGGGATCGCCAATGAGCAGTTCTTC.

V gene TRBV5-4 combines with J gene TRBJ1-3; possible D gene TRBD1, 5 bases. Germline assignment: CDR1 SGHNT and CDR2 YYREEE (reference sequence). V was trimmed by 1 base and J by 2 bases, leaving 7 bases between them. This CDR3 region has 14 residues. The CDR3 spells CASSLWGAGNTIYF. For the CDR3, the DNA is TGTGCCAGCAGCTTGTGGGGGGCTGGAAACACCATATATTTT.

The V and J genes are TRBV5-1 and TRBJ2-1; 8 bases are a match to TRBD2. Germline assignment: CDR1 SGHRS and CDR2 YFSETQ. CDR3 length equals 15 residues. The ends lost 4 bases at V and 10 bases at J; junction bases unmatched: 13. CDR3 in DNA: TGCGCCAGCAGCCAGAGCGGGAGCCGCGTTCAGGAGCAGTTCTTC. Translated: CASSQSGSRVQEQFF.

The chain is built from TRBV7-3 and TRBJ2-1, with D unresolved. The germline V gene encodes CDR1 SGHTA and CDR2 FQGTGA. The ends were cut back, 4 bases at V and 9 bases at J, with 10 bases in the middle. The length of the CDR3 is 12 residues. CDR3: CASSSGFGEQFF. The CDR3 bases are TGTGCCAGCAGCTCTGGTTTCGGTGAGCAGTTCTTC.

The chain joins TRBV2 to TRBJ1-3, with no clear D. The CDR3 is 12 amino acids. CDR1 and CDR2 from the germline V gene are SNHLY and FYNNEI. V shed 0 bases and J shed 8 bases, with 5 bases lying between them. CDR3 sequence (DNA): TGTGCCAGCAGTGAAGCTAGAGACACCATATATTTT. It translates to CASSEARDTIYF.

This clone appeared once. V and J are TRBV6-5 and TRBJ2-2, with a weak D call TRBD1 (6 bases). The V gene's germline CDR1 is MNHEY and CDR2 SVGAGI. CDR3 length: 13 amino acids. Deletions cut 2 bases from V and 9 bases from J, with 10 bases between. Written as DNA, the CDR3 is TGTGCCAGCAGTTACGAGACAGGACGGGAGCTGTTTTTT. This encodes CASSYETGRELFF.

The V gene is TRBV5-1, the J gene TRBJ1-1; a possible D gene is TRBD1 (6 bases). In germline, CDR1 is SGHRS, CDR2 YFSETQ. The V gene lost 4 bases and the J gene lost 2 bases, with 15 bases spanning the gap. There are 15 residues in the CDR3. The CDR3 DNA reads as TGCGCCAGCAGCCCTATCCGGGGACATAACACTGAAGCTTTCTTT. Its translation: CASSPIRGHNTEAFF. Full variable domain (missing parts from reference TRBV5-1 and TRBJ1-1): KAGVTQTPRYLIKTRGQQVTLSCSPISGHRSVSWYQQTPGQGLQFLFEYFSETQRNKGNFPGRFSGRQFSNSRSEMNVSTLELGDSALYLCASSPIRGHNTEAFFGQGTRLTVV.

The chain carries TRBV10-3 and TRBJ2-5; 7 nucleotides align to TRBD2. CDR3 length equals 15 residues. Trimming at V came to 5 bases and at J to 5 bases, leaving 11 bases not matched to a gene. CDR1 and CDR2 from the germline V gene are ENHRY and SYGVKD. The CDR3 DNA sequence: TGTGCCATCAGTCGGACTGAAGCCGGGGGGGAGACCCAGTACTTC. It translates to CAISRTEAGGETQYF.

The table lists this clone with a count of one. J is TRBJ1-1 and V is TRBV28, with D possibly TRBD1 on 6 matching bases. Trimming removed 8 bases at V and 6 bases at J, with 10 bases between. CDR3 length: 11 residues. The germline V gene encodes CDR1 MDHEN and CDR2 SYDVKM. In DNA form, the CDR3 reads TGTGCCAGCCGAGGGGGGGCTGAAGCTTTCTTT. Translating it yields CASRGGAEAFF. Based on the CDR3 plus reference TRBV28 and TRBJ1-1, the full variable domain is DVKVTQSSRYLVKRTGEKVFLECVQDMDHENMFWYRQDPGLGLRLIYFSYDVKMKEKGDIPEGYSVSREKKERFSLILESASTNQTSMYLCASRGGAEAFFGQGTRLTVV.

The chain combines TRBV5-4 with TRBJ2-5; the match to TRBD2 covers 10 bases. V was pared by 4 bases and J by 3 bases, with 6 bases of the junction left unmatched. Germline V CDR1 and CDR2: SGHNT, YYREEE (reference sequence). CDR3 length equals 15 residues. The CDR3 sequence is CASSRPGLAEETQYF. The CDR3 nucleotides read TGTGCCAGCAGCCGCCCAGGACTAGCGGAAGAGACCCAGTACTTC.

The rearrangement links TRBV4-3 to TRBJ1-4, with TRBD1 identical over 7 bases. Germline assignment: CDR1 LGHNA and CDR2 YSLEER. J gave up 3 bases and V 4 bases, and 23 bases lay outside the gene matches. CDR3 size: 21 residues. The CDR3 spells CASSPKRGTEAVLVANEKLFF. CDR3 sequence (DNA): TGCGCCAGCAGCCCCAAGAGGGGGACAGAAGCGGTATTGGTAGCTAATGAAAAACTGTTTTTT.

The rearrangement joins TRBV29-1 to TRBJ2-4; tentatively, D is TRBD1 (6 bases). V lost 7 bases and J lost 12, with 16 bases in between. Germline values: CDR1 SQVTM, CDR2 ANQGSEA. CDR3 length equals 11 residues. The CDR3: CSAGMADSQYF. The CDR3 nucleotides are TGCAGCGCAGGCATGGCGGACAGTCAGTACTTC.

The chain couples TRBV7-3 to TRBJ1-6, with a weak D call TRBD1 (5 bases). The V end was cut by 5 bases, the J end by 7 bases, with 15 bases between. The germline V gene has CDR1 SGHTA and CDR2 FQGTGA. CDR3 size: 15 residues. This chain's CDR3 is CASSPSGGDNSPLHF. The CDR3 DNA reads TGTGCCAGCAGCCCTTCCGGGGGGGACAATTCACCCCTCCACTTT.

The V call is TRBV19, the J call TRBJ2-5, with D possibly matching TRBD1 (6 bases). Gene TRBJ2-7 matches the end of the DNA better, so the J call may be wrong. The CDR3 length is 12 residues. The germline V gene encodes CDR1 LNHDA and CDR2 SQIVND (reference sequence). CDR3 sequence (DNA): TGTGCCAGCTCCCAGGGGCGGTACGAGCAGTACTTC. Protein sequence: CASSQGRYEQYF.

Here the CDR3 reads CASSYSIGTGGGYTF. The DNA of the CDR3 is TGTGCCAGCAGTTACTCAATTGGGACGGGAGGGGGCTACACCTTC. J is TRBJ1-2 and V is TRBV6-6; a possible D gene is TRBD1 (5 bases). From germline, CDR1 is MNHNY and CDR2 SVGAGI (reference sequence). The CDR3 totals 15 residues. Trimming removed 0 bases from V and 8 bases from J, with 16 bases in between.

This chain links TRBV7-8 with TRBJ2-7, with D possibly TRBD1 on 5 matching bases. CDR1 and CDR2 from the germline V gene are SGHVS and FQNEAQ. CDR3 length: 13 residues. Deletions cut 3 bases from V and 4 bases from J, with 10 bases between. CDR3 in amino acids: CASSFDRVYEQYF. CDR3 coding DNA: TGTGCCAGCAGCTTTGACAGAGTGTACGAGCAGTACTTC.

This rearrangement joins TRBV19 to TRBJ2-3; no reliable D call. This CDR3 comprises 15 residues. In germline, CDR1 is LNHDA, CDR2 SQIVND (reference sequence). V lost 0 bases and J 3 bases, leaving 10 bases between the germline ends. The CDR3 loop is CASSIDIVGTDTQYF. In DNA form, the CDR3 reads TGTGCCAGTAGTATAGATATAGTTGGTACAGATACGCAGTATTTT.

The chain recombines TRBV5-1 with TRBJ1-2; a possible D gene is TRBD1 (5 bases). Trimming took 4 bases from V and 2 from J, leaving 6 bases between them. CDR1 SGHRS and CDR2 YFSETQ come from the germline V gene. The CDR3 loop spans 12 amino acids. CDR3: CASSGGNYGYTF. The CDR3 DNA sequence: TGCGCCAGCAGCGGGGGGAACTATGGCTACACCTTC.

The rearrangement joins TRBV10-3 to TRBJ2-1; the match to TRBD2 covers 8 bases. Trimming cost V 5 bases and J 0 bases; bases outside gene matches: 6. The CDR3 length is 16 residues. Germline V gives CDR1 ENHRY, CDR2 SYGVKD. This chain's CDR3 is CAISSIAGSSYNEQFF. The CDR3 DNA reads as TGTGCCATCAGTTCGATAGCGGGGAGCTCCTACAATGAGCAGTTCTTC.